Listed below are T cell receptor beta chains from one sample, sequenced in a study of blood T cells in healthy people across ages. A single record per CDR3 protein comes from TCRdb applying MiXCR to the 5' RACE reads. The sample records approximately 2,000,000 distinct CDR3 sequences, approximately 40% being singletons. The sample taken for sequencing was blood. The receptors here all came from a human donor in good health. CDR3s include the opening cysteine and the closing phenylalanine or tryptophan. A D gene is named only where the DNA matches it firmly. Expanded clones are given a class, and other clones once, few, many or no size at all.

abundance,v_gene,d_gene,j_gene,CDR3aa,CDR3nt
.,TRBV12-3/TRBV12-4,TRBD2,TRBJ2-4,CASSFGTSGGARDIQYF,TGTGCCAGCAGTTTCGGGACTAGCGGGGGGGCCCGGGACATTCAGTACTTC
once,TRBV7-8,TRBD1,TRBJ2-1,CASSLRQGRVEYSYNEQFF,TGTGCCAGCAGCCTTAGACAGGGGCGCGTGGAATACTCCTACAATGAGCAGTTCTTC
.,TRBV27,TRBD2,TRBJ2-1,CASSPSPFQRGLYNEQFF,TGTGCCAGCAGCCCTTCCCCTTTCCAGCGGGGACTATACAATGAGCAGTTCTTC
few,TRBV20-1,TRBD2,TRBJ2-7,CSVFPRAGGEYEQYF,TGCAGTGTCTTCCCCCGAGCGGGGGGAGAATACGAGCAGTACTTC
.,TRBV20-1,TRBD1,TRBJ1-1,CSVTSGTGNTEAFF,TGCAGTGTAACCTCCGGGACAGGGAACACTGAAGCTTTCTTT
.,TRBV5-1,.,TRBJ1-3,CASSGQSGTNSAGNTIYF,TGCGCCAGCAGCGGCCAATCCGGGACAAACTCCGCTGGAAACACCATATATTTT
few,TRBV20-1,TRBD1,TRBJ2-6,CSARGQFFSGANVLTF,TGCAGTGCTCGGGGACAGTTTTTCTCTGGGGCCAACGTCCTGACTTTC
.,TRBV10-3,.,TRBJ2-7,CAISESTGYLIF,TGTGCCATCAGTGAGTCAACTGGTTATTTGATCTTC
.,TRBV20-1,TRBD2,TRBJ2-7,CSARAWRGTAYEQYF,TGCAGTGCTAGAGCTTGGCGGGGGACCGCCTACGAGCAGTACTTC
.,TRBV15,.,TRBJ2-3,CATSRGGASDTQYF,TGTGCCACCAGCAGAGGGGGGGCTTCAGATACGCAGTATTTT
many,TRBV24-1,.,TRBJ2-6,CATSEASGANVLTF,TGTGCCACCAGCGAGGCGTCTGGGGCCAACGTCCTGACTTTC
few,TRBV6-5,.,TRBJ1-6,CASSYDEFQGNSYNSPLHF,TGTGCCAGCAGTTACGATGAATTTCAGGGGAACTCCTATAATTCACCCCTCCACTTT
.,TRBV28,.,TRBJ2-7,CASSLPGSPYEQYF,TGTGCCAGCAGTTTGCCCGGGTCACCCTACGAGCAGTACTTC
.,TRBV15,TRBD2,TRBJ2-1,CATSRDQVTGGRYNGQFF,TGTGCCACCAGCAGAGATCAGGTGACGGGGGGGCGTTACAATGGGCAGTTCTTC
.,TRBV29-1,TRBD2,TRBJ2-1,CSDTLAGGPGEQFF,TGCAGCGACACACTAGCGGGGGGGCCTGGAGAGCAGTTCTTC
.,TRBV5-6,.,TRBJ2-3,CASSRQLGRDTQYF,TGTGCCAGCAGCCGTCAGTTAGGAAGAGATACGCAGTATTTT
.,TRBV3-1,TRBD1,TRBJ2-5,CASSQDRGRKETQYF,TGTGCCAGCAGCCAAGACAGGGGGCGCAAGGAAACCCAGTACTTC
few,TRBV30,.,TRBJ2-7,CAWSTGTEQYF,TGTGCCTGGAGTACAGGGACCGAGCAGTACTTC
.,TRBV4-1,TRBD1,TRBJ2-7,CASSQTALTGDEQYF,TGCGCCAGCAGCCAAACGGCCTTGACAGGGGACGAGCAGTACTTC
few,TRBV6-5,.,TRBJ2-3,CAPTDTQYF,TGTGCCCCAACAGATACGCAGTATTTT
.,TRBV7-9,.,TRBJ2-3,CASEGEGVTDTQYF,TGTGCCAGCGAAGGGGAGGGGGTCACAGATACGCAGTATTTT
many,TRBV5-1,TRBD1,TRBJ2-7,CASSSGTGNYEQYF,TGCGCCAGCAGCTCCGGGACAGGGAACTACGAGCAGTACTTC
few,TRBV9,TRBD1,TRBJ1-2,CASSGHGTGNGYTF,TGTGCCAGCAGCGGTCACGGGACAGGGAATGGCTACACCTTC
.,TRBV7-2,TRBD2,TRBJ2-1,CASSVTGTTVNEQFF,TGTGCCAGCAGCGTCACCGGGACTACCGTGAATGAGCAGTTCTTC
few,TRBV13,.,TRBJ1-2,CASSTSEEQHDGYTF,TGTGCCAGCAGCACCTCGGAGGAGCAGCATGATGGCTACACCTTC
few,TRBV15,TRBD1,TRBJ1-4,CATSRGFRTGNEKLFF,TGTGCCACCAGCAGAGGATTCCGGACAGGGAATGAAAAACTGTTTTTT
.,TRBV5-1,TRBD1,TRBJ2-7,CASSPGQGTLSSYEQYF,TGCGCCAGCAGCCCGGGACAGGGTACTCTCAGCTCCTACGAGCAGTACTTC
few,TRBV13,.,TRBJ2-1,CASSPPSGLASPNNEQFF,TGTGCCAGCAGCCCCCCCTCCGGCTTAGCGAGCCCCAACAATGAGCAGTTCTTC
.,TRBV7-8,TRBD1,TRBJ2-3,CASSLQGQGGTDTQYF,TGTGCCAGCAGCTTGCAAGGACAGGGCGGCACAGATACGCAGTATTTT
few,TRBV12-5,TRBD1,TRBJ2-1,CASGLTWDRKTYNEQFF,TGTGCTAGTGGTTTGACTTGGGACAGAAAAACCTACAATGAGCAGTTCTTC
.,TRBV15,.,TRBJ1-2,CATSMRHYGYTF,TGTGCCACCAGCATGAGACACTATGGCTACACCTTC
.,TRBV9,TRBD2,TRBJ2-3,CANTLFGRDTDTQYF,TGTGCCAACACCCTGTTTGGGAGGGACACAGATACGCAGTATTTT
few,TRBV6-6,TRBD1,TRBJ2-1,CASAPGFTGQGFDEQFF,TGTGCCAGCGCACCAGGGTTTACGGGACAGGGGTTCGATGAGCAGTTCTTC
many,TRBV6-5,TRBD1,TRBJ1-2,CASSRDRSNYGYTF,TGTGCCAGCAGCCGGGACAGGTCCAACTATGGCTACACCTTC
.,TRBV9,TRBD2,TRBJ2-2,CASSVTASGGNTGELFF,TGTGCCAGCAGCGTAACGGCTAGCGGGGGGAACACCGGGGAGCTGTTTTTT
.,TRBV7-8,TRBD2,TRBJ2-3,CASSPGRGSGRTDTQYF,TGTGCCAGCAGTCCGGGGAGGGGCAGCGGGCGCACAGATACGCAGTATTTT
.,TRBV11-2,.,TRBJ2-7,CASSLPGPHEQYF,TGTGCCAGCAGCTTACCGGGCCCCCACGAGCAGTACTTC
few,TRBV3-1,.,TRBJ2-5,CASTRKGQETQYF,TGTGCCAGCACCAGAAAGGGACAAGAGACCCAGTACTTC
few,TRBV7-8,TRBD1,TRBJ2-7,CASSLDSGGQISYEQYF,TGTGCCAGCAGCTTAGATTCAGGGGGACAGATCTCCTACGAGCAGTACTTC
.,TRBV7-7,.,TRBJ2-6,CAIARSEANVLTF,TGTGCAATAGCCCGGTCTGAGGCCAACGTCCTGACTTTC
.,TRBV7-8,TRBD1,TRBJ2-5,CASSLARTGVWTQYF,TGTGCCAGCAGCTTAGCTCGGACAGGGGTTTGGACCCAGTACTTC